The clone carrying this T cell receptor beta chain was seen only once. Its antigen is undetermined. The data originate from a study of shared clonotypes between healthy human individuals. The study, taken as a whole, reports: The generation probabilities recorded for non-shared clonotypes fell below those of clonotypes shared by all four donors. Apart from blood, nothing was sampled; tissue repertoires likely differ.

V was trimmed by 3 bases and J by 8 bases, leaving 7 bases between them. CDR1 and CDR2 from the germline V gene are ENHRY and SYGVKD. The CDR3 totals 11 residues. As handled by the study authors: Filtering differed because ImmunoSEQ produced junction-only sequences that carried no quality scores. Repertoires were generated with immunoSEQ multiplex PCR, while TCRdb's copy carries only in-frame clones and drops some. The V and J calls and clone size were taken over from that table, and D and trimming were inferred from the DNA. The table shows around 610,000 clones, with around 96% occurring only once. Selected positively for CCR7 and CD45RO-negative, naive CD8 cells excluded terminally differentiated effector memory CD45RA+ cells. The donors, all of them Caucasian adults, lived in Nashville, Tennessee.

The TCR originated in a woman in her twenties or thirties in good health. Sequenced sample: naive CD8+ T cells sorted from blood. The chain carries TRBV10-3 and TRBJ1-2; no firm D call. CDR3: CAISDPLGYTF. In nucleotides, the CDR3 is TGTGCCATCAGTGATCCTCTAGGCTACACCTTC.